This TCR beta chain is from a study of cytomegalovirus exposure and HLA in healthy donors. Notes on the study in general: Follow-up analysis later connected one missense variant in DCLRE1C with trimming of TCR beta V- and J-genes.

Comment on this clone: Antigen: not known.

Both 60 Vbeta primers and 13 Jbeta primers went into the PCR. Generated by immunoSEQ multiplex PCR, the TCRdb table keeps only in-frame clones and is missing some. This sample has fewer than 100,000 clones; around three quarters occur once, and the top ten carry over 0.95%. Germline lookup yields CDR1 SNHLY and CDR2 FYNNEI. Germline trimming cut 3 bases from V and 7 bases from J; bases unmatched to any gene: 5. The CDR3 is 14 amino acids. Sequenced material: PBMCs. This TCR was recovered from a male donor in good health and CMV-seronegative. The V and J genes are TRBV2 and TRBJ1-5; the match to TRBD1 covers 8 bases. CDR3 sequence: CASSDTGGSQPQHF. The CDR3 coding sequence is TGTGCCAGCAGTGATACAGGGGGGTCCCAGCCCCAGCATTTT.